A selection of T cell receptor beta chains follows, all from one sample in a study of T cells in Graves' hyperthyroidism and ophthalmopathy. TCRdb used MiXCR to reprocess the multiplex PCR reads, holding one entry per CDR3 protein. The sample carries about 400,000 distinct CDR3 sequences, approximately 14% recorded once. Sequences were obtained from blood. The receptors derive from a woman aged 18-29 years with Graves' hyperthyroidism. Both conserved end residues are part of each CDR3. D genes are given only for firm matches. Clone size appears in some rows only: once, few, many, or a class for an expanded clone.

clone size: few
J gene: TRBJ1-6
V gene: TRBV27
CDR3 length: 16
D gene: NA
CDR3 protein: CASSLQGRSYNSPLHF
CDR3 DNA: TGTGCCAGCAGTTTGCAGGGACGCTCCTATAATTCACCCCTCCACTTT

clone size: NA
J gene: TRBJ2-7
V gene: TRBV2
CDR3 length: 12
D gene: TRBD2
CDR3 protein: CASRVLAGEQYF
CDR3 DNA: TGTGCCAGCAGGGTGCTAGCGGGGGAGCAGTACTTC

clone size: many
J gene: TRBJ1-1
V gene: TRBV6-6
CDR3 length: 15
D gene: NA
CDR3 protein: CASSYSVKMNTEAFF
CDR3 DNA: TGTGCCAGCAGTTACTCGGTCAAAATGAACACTGAAGCTTTCTTT

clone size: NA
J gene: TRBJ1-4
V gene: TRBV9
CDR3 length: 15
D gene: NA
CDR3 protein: CASSAKPGYNEKLFF
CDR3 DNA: TGTGCCAGCAGCGCGAAACCAGGATACAATGAAAAACTGTTTTTT

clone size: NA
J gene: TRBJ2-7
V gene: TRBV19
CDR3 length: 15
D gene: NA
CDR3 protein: CASSNGGYLSYEQYF
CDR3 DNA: TGTGCCAGTAGTAACGGCGGCTACCTCTCCTACGAGCAGTACTTC

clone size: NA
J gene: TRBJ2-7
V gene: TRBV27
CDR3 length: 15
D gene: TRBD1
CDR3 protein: CASSLGTVYSYEQYF
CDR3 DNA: TGTGCCAGCAGTCTCGGGACAGTCTATTCCTACGAGCAGTACTTC

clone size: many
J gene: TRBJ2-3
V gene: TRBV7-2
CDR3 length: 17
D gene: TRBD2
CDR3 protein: CASSFRLAGGRTDTQYF
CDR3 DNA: TGTGCCAGCAGCTTTAGACTAGCGGGGGGTCGCACAGATACGCAGTATTTT

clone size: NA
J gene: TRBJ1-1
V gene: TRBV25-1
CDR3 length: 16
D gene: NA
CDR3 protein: CASSELSDIRGTEAFF
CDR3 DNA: TGTGCCAGCAGTGAATTATCGGACATCCGAGGCACTGAAGCTTTCTTT

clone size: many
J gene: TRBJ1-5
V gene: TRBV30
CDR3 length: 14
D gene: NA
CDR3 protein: CAWSAHSDSQPQHF
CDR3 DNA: TGTGCCTGGAGTGCTCACAGTGACAGTCAGCCCCAGCATTTT

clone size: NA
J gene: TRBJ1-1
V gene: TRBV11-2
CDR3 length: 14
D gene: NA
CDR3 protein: CASSLKTPNTEAFF
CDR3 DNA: TGTGCCAGCAGCTTAAAGACACCTAACACTGAAGCTTTCTTT

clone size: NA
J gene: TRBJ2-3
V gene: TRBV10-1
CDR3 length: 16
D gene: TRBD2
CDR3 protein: CASSESGGRGADTQYF
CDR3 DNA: TGCGCCAGCAGTGAGTCGGGCGGGAGGGGAGCAGATACGCAGTATTTT

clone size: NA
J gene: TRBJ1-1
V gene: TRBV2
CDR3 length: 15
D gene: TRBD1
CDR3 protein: CASSLGTGGGTEAFF
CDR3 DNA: TGTGCCAGCAGCTTAGGGACAGGGGGCGGCACTGAAGCTTTCTTT

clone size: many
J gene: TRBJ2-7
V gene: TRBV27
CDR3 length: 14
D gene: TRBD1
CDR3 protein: CASAGQGAAYEQYF
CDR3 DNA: TGTGCCAGTGCTGGACAGGGGGCGGCCTACGAGCAGTACTTC

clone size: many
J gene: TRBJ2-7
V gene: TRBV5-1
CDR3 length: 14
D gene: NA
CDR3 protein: CASSLAEKDYEQYF
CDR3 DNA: TGCGCCAGCAGCTTAGCTGAAAAGGACTACGAGCAGTACTTC

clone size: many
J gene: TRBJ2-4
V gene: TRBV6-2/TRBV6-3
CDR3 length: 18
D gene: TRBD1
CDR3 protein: CASSYRGQEPLAKNIQYF
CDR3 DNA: TGTGCCAGCAGTTACCGGGGACAGGAACCACTAGCCAAAAACATTCAGTACTTC

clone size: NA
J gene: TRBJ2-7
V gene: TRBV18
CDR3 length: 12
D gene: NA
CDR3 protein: CASSARAEEQYF
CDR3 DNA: TGTGCCAGCTCAGCCCGTGCCGAGGAGCAGTACTTC

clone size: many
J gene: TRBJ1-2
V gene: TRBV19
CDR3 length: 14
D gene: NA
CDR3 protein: CASSIGGVGYGYTF
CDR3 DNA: TGTGCCAGTAGTATCGGGGGTGTTGGCTATGGCTACACCTTC

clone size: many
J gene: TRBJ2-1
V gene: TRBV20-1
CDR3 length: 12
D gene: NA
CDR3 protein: CSARRTANEQFF
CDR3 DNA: TGCAGTGCTCGTCGGACAGCCAATGAGCAGTTCTTC

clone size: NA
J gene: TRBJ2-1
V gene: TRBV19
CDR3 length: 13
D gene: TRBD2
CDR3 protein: CASNAGVLNEQFF
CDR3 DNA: TGTGCCAGTAATGCGGGGGTTCTCAATGAGCAGTTCTTC

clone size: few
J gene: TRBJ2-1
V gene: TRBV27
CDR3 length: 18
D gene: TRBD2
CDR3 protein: CASSYGRGLAGGWTEQFF
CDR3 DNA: TGTGCCAGCAGTTACGGACGGGGACTAGCGGGGGGGTGGACTGAGCAGTTCTTC

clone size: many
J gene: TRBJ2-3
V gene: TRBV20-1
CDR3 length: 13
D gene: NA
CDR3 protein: CSARPVGTDTQYF
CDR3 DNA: TGCAGTGCTAGACCCGTCGGGACAGATACGCAGTATTTT

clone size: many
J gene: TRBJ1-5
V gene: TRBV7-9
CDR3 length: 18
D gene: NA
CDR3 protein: CASSLVDSQHYSNQPQHF
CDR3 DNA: TGTGCCAGCAGCTTAGTCGACAGTCAACACTATAGCAATCAGCCCCAGCATTTT

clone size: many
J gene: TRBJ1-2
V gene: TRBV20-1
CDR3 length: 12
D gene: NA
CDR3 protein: CSAPTESDGYTF
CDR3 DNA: TGCAGTGCTCCGACAGAATCGGATGGCTACACCTTC

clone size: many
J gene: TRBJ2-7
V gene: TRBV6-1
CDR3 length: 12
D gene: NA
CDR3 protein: CASTTVGREQYF
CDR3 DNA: TGTGCCAGCACCACCGTAGGCCGGGAGCAGTACTTC

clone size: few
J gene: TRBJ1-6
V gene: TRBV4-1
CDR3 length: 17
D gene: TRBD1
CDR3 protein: CASSRSGTGEDNSPLHF
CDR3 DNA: TGCGCCAGCAGCCGATCCGGGACAGGGGAGGATAATTCACCCCTCCACTTT

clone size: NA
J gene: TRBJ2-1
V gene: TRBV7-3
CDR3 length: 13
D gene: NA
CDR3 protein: CASSFNGDNEQFF
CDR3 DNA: TGTGCCAGCAGCTTCAACGGCGACAATGAGCAGTTCTTC

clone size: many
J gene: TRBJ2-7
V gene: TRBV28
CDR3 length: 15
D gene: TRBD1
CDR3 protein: CASSVDRVITYEQYF
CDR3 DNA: TGTGCCAGCAGTGTGGACAGGGTCATCACCTACGAGCAGTACTTC

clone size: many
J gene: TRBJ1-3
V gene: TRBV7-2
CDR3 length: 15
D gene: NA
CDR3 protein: CASSLDGHSGNTIYF
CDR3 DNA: TGTGCCAGCAGCTTAGATGGGCATTCAGGAAACACCATATATTTT

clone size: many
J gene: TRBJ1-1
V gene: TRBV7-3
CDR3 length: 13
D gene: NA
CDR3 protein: CASSLHRVTEAFF
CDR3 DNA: TGTGCCAGCAGCTTACACAGGGTCACTGAAGCTTTCTTT

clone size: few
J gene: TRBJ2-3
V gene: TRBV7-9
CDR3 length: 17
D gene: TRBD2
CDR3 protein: CASSTRTSIPIVDTQYF
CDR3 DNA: TGTGCCAGCAGCACCCGGACTAGCATTCCCATCGTAGATACGCAGTATTTT

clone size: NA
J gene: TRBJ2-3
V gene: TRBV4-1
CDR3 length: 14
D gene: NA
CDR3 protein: CASSQDSGADTQYF
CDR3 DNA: TGCGCCAGCAGCCAAGATTCGGGGGCAGATACGCAGTATTTT

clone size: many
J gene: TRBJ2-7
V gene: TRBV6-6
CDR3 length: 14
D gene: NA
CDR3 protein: CASSYSDRRGEQYF
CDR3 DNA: TGTGCCAGCAGTTATTCGGACAGGAGGGGCGAGCAGTACTTC

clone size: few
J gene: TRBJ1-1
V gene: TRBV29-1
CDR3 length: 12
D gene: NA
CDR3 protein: CSVRSQNFEAFF
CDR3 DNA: TGCAGCGTTCGATCACAGAATTTTGAAGCTTTCTTT

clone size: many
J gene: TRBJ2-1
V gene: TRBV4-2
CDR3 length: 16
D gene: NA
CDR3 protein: CASSQEKGLGHNEQFF
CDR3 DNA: TGTGCCAGCAGCCAAGAAAAGGGGCTTGGGCACAATGAGCAGTTCTTC

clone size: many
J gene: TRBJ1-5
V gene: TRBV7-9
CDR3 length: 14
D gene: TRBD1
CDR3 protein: CASSDTGGNQPQHF
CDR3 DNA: TGTGCCAGCAGCGACACAGGGGGCAATCAGCCCCAGCATTTT

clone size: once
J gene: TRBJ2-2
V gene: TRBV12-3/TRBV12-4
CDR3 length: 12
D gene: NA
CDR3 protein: CASSRLSGELFF
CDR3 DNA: TGTGCCAGCAGTAGATTGTCCGGGGAGCTGTTTTTT

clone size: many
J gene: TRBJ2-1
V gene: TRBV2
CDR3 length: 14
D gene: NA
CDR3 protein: CASSEARGGGEQFF
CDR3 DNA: TGTGCCAGCAGTGAAGCCCGGGGCGGAGGTGAGCAGTTCTTC

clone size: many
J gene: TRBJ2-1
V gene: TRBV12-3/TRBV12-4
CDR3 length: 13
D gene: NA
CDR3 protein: CASRTLTKDEQFF
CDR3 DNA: TGTGCCAGCAGGACCCTCACTAAAGATGAGCAGTTCTTC

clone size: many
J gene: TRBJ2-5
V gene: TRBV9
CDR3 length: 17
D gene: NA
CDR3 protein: CASSVGGSGSTQETQYF
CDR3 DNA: TGTGCCAGCAGCGTAGGGGGCAGCGGCAGTACCCAAGAGACCCAGTACTTC

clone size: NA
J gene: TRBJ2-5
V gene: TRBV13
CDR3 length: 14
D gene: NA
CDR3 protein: CASSWPGGFGTQYF
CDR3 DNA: TGTGCCAGCAGCTGGCCTGGGGGGTTCGGGACCCAGTACTTC